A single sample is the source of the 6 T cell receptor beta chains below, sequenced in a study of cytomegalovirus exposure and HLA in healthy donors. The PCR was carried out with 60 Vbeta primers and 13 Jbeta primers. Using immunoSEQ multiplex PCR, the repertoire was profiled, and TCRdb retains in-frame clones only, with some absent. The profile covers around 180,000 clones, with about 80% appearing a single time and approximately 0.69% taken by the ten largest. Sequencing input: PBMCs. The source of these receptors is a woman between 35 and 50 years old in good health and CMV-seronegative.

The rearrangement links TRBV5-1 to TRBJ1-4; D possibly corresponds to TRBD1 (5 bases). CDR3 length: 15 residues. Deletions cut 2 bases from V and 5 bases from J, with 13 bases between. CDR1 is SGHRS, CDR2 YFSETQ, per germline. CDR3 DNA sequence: TGCGCCAGCAGCTTTTCAGGGAAAACCAATGAAAAACTGTTTTTT. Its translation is CASSFSGKTNEKLFF.

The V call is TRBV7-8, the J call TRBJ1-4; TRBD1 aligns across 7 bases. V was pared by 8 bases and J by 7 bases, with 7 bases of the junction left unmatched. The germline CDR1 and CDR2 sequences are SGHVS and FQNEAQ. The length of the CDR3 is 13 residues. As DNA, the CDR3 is TGTGCCAGCTCGAGGGGGCAGGGTGAAAAACTGTTTTTT. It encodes CASSRGQGEKLFF.

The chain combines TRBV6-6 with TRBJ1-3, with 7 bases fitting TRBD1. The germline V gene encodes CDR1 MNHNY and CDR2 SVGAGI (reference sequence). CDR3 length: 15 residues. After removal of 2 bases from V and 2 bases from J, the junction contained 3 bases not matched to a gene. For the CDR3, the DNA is TGTGCCAGCAGTTACCTGACAGGGACTGGAAACACCATATATTTT. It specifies CASSYLTGTGNTIYF.

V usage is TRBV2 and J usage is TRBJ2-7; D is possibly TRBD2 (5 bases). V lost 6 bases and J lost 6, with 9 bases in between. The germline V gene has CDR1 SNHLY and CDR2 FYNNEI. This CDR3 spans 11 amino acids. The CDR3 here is CASRNRGEQYF. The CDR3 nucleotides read TGTGCCAGCAGGAACCGGGGCGAGCAGTACTTC.

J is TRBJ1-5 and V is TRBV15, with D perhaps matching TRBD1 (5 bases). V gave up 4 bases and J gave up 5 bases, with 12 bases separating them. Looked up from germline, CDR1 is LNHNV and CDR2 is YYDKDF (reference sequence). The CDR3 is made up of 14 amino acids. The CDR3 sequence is CATSIGQDHQPQHF. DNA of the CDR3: TGTGCCACCAGCATTGGACAAGACCATCAGCCCCAGCATTTT.

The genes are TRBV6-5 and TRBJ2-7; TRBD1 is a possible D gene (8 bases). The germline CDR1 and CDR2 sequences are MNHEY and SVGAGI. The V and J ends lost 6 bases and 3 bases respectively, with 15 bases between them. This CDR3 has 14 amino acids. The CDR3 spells CASSRTGRGYEQYF. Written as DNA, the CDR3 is TGTGCCAGCAGCCGGACAGGGAGGGGCTACGAGCAGTACTTC.